This T cell receptor beta chain was documented in a study of control samples from healthy donors and cancer patients. The table came from immunoSEQ multiplex PCR; TCRdb's copy has only in-frame clones and leaves some out. The table lists fewer than 110,000 clones, more than 85% of them singletons. This clone came up once. The V gene end was trimmed by 2 bases and the J gene end by 5 bases; junction bases not matched to a gene: 6. Looked up from germline, CDR1 is KGHDR and CDR2 is SFDVKD. The CDR3 has 15 amino acids. The TCR originated in a man aged 60 to 69 with lung cancer. The chain links TRBV24-1 to TRBJ2-5, with TRBD1 matching 8 bases. Sequencing was carried out using PBMCs. CDR3 DNA: TGTGCCACCAGTGATTCCCAGGGGGCTGGGGAGACCCAGTACTTC. Residues: CATSDSQGAGETQYF.